This T cell receptor (beta chain) was observed in a study of human versus mouse CDR3 diversity and MHC coevolution. At the level of the study: Reported immunoSEQ sensitivity was one in 200,000 T cells, with reduced amplification bias.

Naive CD4 T cells, CD45RO-negative and CD62L-positive, were flow-sorted from PBMCs. As to this clone: Its antigen remains unknown.

Sequenced by immunoSEQ multiplex PCR; TCRdb stores in-frame clones only, minus some. Altogether about 81,000 clones are present, around 95% being singletons, with the ten largest covering 1.1% to 1.5%. The study's findings and limits: Compared with mice, human CDR3s carried more deletions and insertions on average. Among all groups, most of the three human donors showed least clonal inequality.

The clonotype was recovered from a person aged 30 to 69 in good health. The sample taken for sequencing was naive CD4+ T cells from blood. Subset indicated: CD45RO-negative CD62L-positive naive CD4 T cells.

CDR3: CASSSGQGRTEAFF. CDR3 DNA: TGTGCCAGCAGCTCGGGACAGGGTCGCACTGAAGCTTTCTTT. This rearrangement joins TRBV5-4 to TRBJ1-1; 9 bases agree with TRBD1. Germline trimming cut 3 bases from V and 4 bases from J; bases unmatched to any gene: 4. This CDR3 has 14 amino acids. CDR1 is SGHNT, CDR2 YYREEE, per germline (reference sequence).